This T cell receptor (beta chain) was retrieved from a study of shared clonotypes between healthy human individuals. The data were produced by immunoSEQ multiplex PCR, yet TCRdb's version contains in-frame clones alone and is incomplete. The sample carries roughly 1,500,000 clones, 98% recorded once. This CDR3 is 15 amino acids long. Germline CDR1 SNHLY, CDR2 FYNNEI. The V end lost 2 bases, the J end lost 2 bases, and 11 bases lay between the germline ends. V is TRBV2 and J is TRBJ2-3, with TRBD1 as a possible D gene (6 bases). The receptor's source is a man aged 30 to 39 in good health. The sequenced sample was naive CD4+ T cells sorted from blood. The subset here: CD45RA+ positively selected. The CDR3 DNA is TGTGCCAGCAGTGAAAGGGGGTCATTCACAGATACGCAGTATTTT. It is translated as CASSERGSFTDTQYF.